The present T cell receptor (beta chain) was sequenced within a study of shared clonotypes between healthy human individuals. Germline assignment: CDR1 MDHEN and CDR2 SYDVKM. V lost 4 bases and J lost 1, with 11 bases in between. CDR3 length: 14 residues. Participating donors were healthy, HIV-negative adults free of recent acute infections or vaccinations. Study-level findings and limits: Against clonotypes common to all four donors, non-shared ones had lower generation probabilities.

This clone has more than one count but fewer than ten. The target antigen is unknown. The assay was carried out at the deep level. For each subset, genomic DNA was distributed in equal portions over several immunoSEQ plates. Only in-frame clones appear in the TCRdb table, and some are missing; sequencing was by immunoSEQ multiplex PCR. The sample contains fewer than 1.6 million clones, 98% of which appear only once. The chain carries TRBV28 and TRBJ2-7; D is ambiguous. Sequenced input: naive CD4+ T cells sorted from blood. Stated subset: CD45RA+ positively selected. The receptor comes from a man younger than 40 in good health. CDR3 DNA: TGTGCCAGCAGTTCTCCGACGGTATCCTACGAGCAGTACTTC. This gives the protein CASSSPTVSYEQYF.